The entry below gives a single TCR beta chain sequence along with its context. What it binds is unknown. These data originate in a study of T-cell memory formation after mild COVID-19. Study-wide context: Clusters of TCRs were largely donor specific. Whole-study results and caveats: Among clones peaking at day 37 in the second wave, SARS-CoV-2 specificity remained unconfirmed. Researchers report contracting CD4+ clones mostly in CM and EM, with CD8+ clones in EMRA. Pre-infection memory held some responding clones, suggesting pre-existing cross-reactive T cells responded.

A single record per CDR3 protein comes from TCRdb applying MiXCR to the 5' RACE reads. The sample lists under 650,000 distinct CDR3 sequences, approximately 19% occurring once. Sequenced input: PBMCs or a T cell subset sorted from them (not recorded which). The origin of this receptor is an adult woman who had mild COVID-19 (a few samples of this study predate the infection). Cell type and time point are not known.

CDR3 region: CASSSRTGVAKNIQYF. CDR3 DNA: TGCGCCAGCAGCTCGCGGACAGGGGTGGCCAAAAACATTCAGTACTTC. This chain links TRBV5-1 with TRBJ2-4; 9 positions match TRBD1. CDR3 size: 16 residues. With 3 bases clipped from V and 1 base from J, the junction kept 5 bases outside the gene matches. Germline CDR1 is SGHRS and CDR2 is YFSETQ.